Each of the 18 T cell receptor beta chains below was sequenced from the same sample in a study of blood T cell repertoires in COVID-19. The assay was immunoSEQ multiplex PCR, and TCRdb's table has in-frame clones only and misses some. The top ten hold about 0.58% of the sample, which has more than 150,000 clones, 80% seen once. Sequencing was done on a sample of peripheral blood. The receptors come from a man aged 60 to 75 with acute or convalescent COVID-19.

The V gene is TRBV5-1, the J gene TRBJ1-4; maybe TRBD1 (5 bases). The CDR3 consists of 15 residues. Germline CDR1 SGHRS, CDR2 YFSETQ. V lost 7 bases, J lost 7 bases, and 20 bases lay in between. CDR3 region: CASRGEGEPAEKLFF. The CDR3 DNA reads TGCGCCAGCCGGGGGGAGGGAGAGCCGGCTGAAAAACTGTTTTTT.

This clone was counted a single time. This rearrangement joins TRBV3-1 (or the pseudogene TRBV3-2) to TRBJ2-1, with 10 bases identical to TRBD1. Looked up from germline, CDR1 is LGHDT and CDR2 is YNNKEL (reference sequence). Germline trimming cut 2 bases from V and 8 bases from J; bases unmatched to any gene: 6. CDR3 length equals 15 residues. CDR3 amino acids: CASSQTGQGSHEQFF. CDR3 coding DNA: TGTGCCAGCAGCCAAACGGGACAGGGGAGCCATGAGCAGTTCTTC.

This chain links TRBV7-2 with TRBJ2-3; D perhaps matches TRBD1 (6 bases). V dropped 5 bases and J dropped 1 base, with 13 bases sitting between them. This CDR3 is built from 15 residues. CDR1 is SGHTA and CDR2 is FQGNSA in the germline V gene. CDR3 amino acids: CASSRPGAGTDTQYF. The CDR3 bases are TGTGCCAGCAGCAGACCAGGGGCGGGCACAGATACGCAGTATTTT.

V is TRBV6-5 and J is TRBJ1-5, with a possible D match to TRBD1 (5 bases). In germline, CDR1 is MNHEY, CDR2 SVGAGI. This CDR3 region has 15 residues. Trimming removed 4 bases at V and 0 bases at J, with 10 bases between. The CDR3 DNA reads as TGTGCCAGCAGTTCAGACAGTTATAGCAATCAGCCCCAGCATTTT. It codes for CASSSDSYSNQPQHF.

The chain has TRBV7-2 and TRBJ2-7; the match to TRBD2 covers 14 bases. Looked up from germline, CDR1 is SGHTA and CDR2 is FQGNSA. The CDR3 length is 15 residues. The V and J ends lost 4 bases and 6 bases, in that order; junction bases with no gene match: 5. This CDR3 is CASSSSGTSGSEQYF. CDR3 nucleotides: TGTGCCAGCAGCTCTTCCGGGACTAGCGGGAGCGAGCAGTACTTC.

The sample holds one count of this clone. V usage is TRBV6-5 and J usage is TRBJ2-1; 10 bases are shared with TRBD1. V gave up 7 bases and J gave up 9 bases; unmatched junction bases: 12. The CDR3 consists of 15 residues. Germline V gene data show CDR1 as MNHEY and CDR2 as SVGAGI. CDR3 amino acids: CASNNPGQGHGEQFF. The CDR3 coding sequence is TGTGCCAGCAACAACCCGGGACAGGGGCACGGTGAGCAGTTCTTC.

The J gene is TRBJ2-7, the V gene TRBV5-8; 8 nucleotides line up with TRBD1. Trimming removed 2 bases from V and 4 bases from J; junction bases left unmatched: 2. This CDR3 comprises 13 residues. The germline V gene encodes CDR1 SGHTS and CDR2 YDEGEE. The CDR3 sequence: CASSLYRGYEQYF. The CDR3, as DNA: TGTGCCAGCAGCTTATACAGGGGGTACGAGCAGTACTTC.

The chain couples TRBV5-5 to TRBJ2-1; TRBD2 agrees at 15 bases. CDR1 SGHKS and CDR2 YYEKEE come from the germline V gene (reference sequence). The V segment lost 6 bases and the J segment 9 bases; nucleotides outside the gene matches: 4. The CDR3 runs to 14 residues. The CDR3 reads CASTGLAGGSEQFF. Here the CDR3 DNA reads TGTGCCAGCACGGGACTAGCGGGGGGTAGTGAGCAGTTCTTC.

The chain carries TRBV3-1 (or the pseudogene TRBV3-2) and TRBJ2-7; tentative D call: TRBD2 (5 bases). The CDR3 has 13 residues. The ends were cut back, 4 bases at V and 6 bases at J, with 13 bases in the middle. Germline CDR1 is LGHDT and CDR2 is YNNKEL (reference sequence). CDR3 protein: CASSPIRGGEQYF. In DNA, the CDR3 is TGTGCCAGCAGCCCTATTCGGGGTGGCGAGCAGTACTTC.

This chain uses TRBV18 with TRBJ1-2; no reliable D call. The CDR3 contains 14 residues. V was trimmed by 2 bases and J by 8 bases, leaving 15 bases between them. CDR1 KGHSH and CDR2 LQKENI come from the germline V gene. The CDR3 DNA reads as TGTGCCAGCTCACCAATCTCGCGACGGGAAGGCTACACCTTC. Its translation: CASSPISRREGYTF.

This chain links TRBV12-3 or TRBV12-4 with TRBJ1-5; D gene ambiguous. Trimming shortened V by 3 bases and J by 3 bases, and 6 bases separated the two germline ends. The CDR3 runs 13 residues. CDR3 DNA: TGTGCCAGCAGTTTCGCGGACAATCAGCCCCAGCATTTT. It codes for CASSFADNQPQHF.

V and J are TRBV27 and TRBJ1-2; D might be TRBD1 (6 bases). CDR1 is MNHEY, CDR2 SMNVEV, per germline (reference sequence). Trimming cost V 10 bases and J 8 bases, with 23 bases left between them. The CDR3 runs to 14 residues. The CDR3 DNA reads TGTGCCACCCGAGGTGGGGGCCCGGGTGCCGGCTACACCTTC. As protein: CATRGGGPGAGYTF.

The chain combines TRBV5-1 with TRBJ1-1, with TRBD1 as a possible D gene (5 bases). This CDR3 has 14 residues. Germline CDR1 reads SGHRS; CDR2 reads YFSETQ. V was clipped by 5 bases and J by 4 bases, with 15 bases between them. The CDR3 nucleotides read TGCGCCAGCAGTTATCAGGGAGGAGGCACTGAAGCTTTCTTT. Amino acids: CASSYQGGGTEAFF.

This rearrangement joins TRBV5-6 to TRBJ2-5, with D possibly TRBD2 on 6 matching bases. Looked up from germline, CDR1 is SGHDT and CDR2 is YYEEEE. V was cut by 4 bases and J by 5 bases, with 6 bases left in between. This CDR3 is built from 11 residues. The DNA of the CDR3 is TGTGCCAGCAGCGGGGGGGAGACCCAGTACTTC. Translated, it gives CASSGGETQYF.

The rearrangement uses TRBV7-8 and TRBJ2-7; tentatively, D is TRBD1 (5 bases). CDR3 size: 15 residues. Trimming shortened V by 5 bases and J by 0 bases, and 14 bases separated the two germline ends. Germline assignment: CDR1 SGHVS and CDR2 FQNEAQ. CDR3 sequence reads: CASSRTVTASYEQYF. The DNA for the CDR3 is TGTGCCAGCAGCCGGACCGTGACAGCCTCCTACGAGCAGTACTTC.

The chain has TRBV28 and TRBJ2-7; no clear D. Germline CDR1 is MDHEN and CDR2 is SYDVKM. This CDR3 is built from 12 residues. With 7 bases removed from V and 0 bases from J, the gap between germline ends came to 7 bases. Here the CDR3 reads CASISSSYEQYF. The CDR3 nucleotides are TGTGCCAGCATTAGCAGCTCCTACGAGCAGTACTTC.

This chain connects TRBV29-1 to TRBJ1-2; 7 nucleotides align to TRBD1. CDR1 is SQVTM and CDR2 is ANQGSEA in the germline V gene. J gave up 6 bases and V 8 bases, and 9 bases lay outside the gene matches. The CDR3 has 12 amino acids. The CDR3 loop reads CSLRDSGDGYTF. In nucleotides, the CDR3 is TGCAGCCTCCGGGACAGTGGAGATGGCTACACCTTC.

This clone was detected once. CDR3 DNA: TGTGCCAGCAGCCCACGGAGGGACTCCTACGAGCAGTACTTC. It translates to CASSPRRDSYEQYF. The chain couples TRBV7-2 to TRBJ2-7; TRBD2 might be the D (6 bases). With 5 bases removed from V and 0 bases from J, the gap between germline ends came to 11 bases. This CDR3 region has 14 residues. The germline V gene encodes CDR1 SGHTA and CDR2 FQGNSA.